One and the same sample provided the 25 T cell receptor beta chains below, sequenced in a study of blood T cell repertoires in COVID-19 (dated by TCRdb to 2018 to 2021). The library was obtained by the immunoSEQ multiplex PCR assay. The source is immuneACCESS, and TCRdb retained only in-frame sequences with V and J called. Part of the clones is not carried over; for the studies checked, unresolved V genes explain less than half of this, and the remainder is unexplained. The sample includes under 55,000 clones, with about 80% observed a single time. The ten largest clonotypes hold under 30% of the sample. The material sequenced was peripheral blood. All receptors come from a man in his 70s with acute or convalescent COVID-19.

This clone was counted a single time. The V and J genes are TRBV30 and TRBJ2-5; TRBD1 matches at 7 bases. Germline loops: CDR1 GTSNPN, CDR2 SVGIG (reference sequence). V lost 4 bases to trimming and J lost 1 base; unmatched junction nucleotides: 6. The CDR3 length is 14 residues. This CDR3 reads CAWNTRGTQETQYF. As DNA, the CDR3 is TGTGCCTGGAACACCAGGGGGACCCAAGAGACCCAGTACTTC.

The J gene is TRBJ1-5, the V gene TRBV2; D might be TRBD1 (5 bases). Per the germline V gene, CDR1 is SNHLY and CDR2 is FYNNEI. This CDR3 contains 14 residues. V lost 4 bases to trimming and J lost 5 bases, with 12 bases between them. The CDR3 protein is CASSGRAVDQPQHF. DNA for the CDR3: TGTGCCAGCAGTGGCAGGGCGGTCGATCAGCCCCAGCATTTT.

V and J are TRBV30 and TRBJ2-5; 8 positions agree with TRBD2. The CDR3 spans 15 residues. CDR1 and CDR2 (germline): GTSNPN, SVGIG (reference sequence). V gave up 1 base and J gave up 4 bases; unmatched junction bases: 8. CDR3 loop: CAWSEGLGVGETQYF. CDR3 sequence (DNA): TGTGCCTGGAGTGAGGGACTAGGGGTAGGAGAGACCCAGTACTTC. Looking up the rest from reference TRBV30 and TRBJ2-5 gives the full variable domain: SQTIHQWPATLVQPVGSPLSLECTVEGTSNPNLYWYRQAAGRGLQLLFYSVGIGQISSEVPQNLSASRPQDRQFILSSKKLLLSDSGFYLCAWSEGLGVGETQYFGPGTRLLVL.

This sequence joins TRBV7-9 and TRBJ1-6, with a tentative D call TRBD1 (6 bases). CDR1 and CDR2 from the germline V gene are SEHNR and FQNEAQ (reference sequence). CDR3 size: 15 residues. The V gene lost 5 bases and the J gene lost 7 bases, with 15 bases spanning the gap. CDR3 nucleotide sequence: TGTGCCAGCAGCCGGGACATTAGCGTAAATTCACCCCTCCACTTT. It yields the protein CASSRDISVNSPLHF.

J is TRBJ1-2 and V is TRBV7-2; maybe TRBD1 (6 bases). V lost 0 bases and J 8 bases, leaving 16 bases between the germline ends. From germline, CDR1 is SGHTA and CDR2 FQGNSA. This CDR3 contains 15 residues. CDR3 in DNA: TGTGCCAGCAGCTTAGCTTGGACAGTAAAAGGGGGCTACACCTTC. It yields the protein CASSLAWTVKGGYTF.

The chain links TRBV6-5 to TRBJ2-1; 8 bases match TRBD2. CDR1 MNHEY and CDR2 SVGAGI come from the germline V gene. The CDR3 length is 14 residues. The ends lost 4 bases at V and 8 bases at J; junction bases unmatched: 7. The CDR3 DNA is TGTGCCAGCAGTTCCCGGGGGGGCCTGGATGAGCAGTTCTTC. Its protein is CASSSRGGLDEQFF.

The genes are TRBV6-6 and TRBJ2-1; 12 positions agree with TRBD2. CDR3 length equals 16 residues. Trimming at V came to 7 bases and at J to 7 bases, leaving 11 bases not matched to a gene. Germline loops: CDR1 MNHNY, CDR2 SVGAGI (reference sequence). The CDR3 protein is CASKPSGRERWNEQFF. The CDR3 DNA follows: TGTGCCAGCAAGCCTAGCGGGAGGGAAAGGTGGAATGAGCAGTTCTTC.

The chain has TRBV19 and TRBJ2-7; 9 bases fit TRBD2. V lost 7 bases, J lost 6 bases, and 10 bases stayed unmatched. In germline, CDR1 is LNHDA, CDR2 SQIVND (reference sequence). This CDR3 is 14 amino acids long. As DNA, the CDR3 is TGTGCCAGTACCGGGAGCGGGAGGACGGGCGAGCAGTACTTC. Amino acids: CASTGSGRTGEQYF.

The CDR3 nucleotides read TGTGCCAGCATCAGGGGAAAGGGCACCGGGGAGCTGTTTTTT. Its protein product is CASIRGKGTGELFF. The chain carries TRBV6-7 and TRBJ2-2, with D possibly being TRBD1 (6 bases). TRBV6-7 is an ORF, with its function uncertain. The CDR3 totals 14 residues. Trimming shortened V by 7 bases and J by 4 bases, and 13 bases separated the two germline ends.

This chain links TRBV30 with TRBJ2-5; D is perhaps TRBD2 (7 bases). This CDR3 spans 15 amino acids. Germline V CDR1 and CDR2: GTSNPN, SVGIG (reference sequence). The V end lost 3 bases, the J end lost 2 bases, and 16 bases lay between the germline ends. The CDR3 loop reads CAWSLPRGGQETQYF. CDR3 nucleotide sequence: TGTGCCTGGAGCCTCCCGAGGGGGGGGCAAGAGACCCAGTACTTC. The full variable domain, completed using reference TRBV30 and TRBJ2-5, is SQTIHQWPATLVQPVGSPLSLECTVEGTSNPNLYWYRQAAGRGLQLLFYSVGIGQISSEVPQNLSASRPQDRQFILSSKKLLLSDSGFYLCAWSLPRGGQETQYFGPGTRLLVL.

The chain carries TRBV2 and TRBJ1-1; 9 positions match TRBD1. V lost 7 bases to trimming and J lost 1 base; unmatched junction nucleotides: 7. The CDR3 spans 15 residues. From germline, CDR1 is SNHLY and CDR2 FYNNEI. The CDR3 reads CASTRRQGGNTEAFF. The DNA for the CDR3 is TGTGCCAGCACCCGAAGACAGGGGGGGAACACTGAAGCTTTCTTT.

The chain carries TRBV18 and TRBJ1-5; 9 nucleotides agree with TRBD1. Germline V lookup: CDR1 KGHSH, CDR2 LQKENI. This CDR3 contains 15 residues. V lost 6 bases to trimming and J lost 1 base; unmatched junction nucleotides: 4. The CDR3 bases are TGTGCCAGCTCCCCCGGGACAGGGAGCAATCAGCCCCAGCATTTT. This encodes CASSPGTGSNQPQHF. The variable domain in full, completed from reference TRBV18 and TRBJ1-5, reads NAGVMQNPRHLVRRRGQEARLRCSPMKGHSHVYWYRQLPEEGLKFMVYLQKENIIDESGMPKERFSAEFPKEGPSILRIQQVVRGDSAAYFCASSPGTGSNQPQHFGDGTRLSIL.

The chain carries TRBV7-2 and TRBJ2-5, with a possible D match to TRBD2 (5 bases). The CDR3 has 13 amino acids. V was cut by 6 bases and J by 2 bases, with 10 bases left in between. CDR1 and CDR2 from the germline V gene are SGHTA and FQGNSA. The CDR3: CASSARGQETQYF. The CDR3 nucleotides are TGTGCCAGCAGTGCGAGAGGGCAAGAGACCCAGTACTTC. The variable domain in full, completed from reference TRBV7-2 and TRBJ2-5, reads GAGVSQSPSNKVTEKGKDVELRCDPISGHTALYWYRQSLGQGLEFLIYFQGNSAPDKSGLPSDRFSAERTGGSVSTLTIQRTQQEDSAVYLCASSARGQETQYFGPGTRLLVL.

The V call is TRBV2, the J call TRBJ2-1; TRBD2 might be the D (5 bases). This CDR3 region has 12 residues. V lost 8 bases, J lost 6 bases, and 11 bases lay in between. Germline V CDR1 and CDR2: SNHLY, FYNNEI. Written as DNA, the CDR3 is TGTGCCAGCTCCGGCGCGGGCAATGAGCAGTTCTTC. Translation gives CASSGAGNEQFF.

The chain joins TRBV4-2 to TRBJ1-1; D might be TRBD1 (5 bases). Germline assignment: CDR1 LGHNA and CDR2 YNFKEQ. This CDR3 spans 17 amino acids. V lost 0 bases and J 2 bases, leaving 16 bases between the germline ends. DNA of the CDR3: TGTGCCAGCAGCCAAGAGACCTTCTCGGGGGGTAACACTGAAGCTTTCTTT. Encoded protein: CASSQETFSGGNTEAFF.

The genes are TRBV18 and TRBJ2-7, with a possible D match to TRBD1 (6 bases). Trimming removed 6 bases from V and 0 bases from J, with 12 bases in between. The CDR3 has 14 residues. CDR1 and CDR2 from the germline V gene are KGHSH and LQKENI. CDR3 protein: CASSYQGTSYEQYF. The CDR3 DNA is TGTGCCAGCTCGTATCAGGGGACCTCCTACGAGCAGTACTTC.

CDR3 sequence reads: CASSGGVDTQYF. CDR3 in DNA: TGCGCCAGCAGTGGGGGGGTGGATACGCAGTATTTT. The chain employs TRBV10-1 and TRBJ2-3; maybe TRBD2 (6 bases). The germline V gene encodes CDR1 WNHNN and CDR2 SYGVQD (reference sequence). This CDR3 contains 12 residues. Deletions cut 4 bases from V and 6 bases from J, with 8 bases between.

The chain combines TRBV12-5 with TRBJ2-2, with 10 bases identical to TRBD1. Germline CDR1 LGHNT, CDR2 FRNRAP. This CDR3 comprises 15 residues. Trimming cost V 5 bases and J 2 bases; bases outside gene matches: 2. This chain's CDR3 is CASGPTGGNTGELFF. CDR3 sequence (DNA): TGTGCTAGTGGTCCGACAGGGGGCAACACCGGGGAGCTGTTTTTT.

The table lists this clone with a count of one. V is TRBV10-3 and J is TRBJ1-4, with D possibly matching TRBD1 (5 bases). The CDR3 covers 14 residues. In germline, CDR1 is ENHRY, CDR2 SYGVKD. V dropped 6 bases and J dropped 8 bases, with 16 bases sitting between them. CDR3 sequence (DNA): TGTGCCATCAGGGGGGAGGCGGGTGAGGAAAAACTGTTTTTT. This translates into CAIRGEAGEEKLFF.

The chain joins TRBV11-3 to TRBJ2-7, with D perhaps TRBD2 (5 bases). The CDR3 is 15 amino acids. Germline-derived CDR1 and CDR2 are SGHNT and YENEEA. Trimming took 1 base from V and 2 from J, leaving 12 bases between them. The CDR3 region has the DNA TGTGCCAGCAGCTTAGTTGGTGGAGGACCCTACGAGCAGTACTTC. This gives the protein CASSLVGGGPYEQYF.

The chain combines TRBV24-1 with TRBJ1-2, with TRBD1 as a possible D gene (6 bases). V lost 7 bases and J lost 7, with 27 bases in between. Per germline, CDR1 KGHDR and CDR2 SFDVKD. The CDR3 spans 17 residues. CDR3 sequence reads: CATRALFWAGARRGYTF. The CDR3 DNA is TGTGCCACCAGAGCTTTATTCTGGGCAGGGGCTCGGCGTGGCTACACCTTC.

In DNA, the CDR3 is TGTGCCAGCAGCCGCTTAGGAGTTGGGGGGGCAGATACGCAGTATTTT. Its translation is CASSRLGVGGADTQYF. The chain recombines TRBV7-2 with TRBJ2-3; TRBD2 aligns across 7 bases. The CDR3 is 16 residues long. J was trimmed by 4 bases and V by 5 bases; bases with no gene match: 12. CDR1 SGHTA and CDR2 FQGNSA come from the germline V gene.

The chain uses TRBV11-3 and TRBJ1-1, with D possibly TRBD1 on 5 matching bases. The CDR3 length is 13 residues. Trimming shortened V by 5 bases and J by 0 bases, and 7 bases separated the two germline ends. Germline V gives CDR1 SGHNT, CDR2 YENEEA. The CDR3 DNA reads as TGTGCCAGCAGCCCGGGGGTGAACACTGAAGCTTTCTTT. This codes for CASSPGVNTEAFF.

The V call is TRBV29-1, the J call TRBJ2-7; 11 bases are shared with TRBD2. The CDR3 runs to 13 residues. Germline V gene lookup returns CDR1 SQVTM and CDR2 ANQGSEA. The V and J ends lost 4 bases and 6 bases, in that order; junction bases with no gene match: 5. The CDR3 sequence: CSVATSGSGEQYF. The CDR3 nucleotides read TGCAGCGTTGCAACTAGCGGGAGTGGCGAGCAGTACTTC.

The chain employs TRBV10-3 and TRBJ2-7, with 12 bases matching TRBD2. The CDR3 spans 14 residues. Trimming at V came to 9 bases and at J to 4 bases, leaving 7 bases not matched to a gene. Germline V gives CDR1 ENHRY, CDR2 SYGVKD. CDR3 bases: TGTGCCATTCGACTAGCGGGGGATGTATACGAGCAGTACTTC. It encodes CAIRLAGDVYEQYF.